The 15 T cell receptor beta chains reported below all come from one sample, sequenced in a study of cytomegalovirus exposure and HLA in healthy donors. It was with 60 Vbeta and 13 Jbeta primers that the PCR ran. Only in-frame clones appear in the TCRdb table, and some are missing; sequencing was by immunoSEQ multiplex PCR. The repertoire holds about 160,000 clones, with 80% as singletons. The material sequenced was PBMCs. The receptor set was obtained from a man aged 18 to 30 in good health and CMV-seropositive.

This chain uses TRBV29-1 with TRBJ1-1; D remains unclear. CDR1 and CDR2 from the germline V gene are SQVTM and ANQGSEA. V was cut by 3 bases and J by 1 base, with 6 bases left in between. This CDR3 region has 12 residues. CDR3 region: CSVETGNTEAFF. CDR3 sequence (DNA): TGCAGCGTTGAGACGGGGAACACTGAAGCTTTCTTT. Drawing the rest from reference TRBV29-1 and TRBJ1-1, the complete variable domain is SAVISQKPSRDICQRGTSLTIQCQVDSQVTMMFWYRQQPGQSLTLIATANQGSEATYESGFVIDKFPISRPNLTFSTLTVSNMSPEDSSIYLCSVETGNTEAFFGQGTRLTVV.

The V and J genes are TRBV5-5 and TRBJ1-3; TRBD1 agrees at 7 bases. The germline CDR1 and CDR2 sequences are SGHKS and YYEKEE (reference sequence). The ends lost 2 bases at V and 3 bases at J; junction bases unmatched: 5. There are 15 residues in the CDR3. CDR3 nucleotides: TGTGCCAGCAGCTTTTCAGGGGGTTTTGGAAACACCATATATTTT. Translation: CASSFSGGFGNTIYF.

The rearrangement joins TRBV6-5 to TRBJ2-3; the D is unclear. This CDR3 has 14 residues. Trimming removed 0 bases from V and 3 bases from J, with 7 bases in between. The germline V gene has CDR1 MNHEY and CDR2 SVGAGI. The DNA of the CDR3 is TGTGCCAGCAGTTACTCTCAACTAACAGATACGCAGTATTTT. Protein sequence: CASSYSQLTDTQYF.

The CDR3 DNA follows: TGTGCCAGCAGCCCGATCGGGTCCCCCACAGATACGCAGTATTTT. Amino acid sequence: CASSPIGSPTDTQYF. This rearrangement joins TRBV9 to TRBJ2-3; D remains unclear. The CDR3 sequence is 15 residues long. Germline CDR1 SGDLS, CDR2 YYNGEE. The V end lost 4 bases, the J end lost 2 bases, and 14 bases lay between the germline ends.

The table lists this clone with a count of one. The chain links TRBV30 to TRBJ2-3; 7 nucleotides match TRBD2. The trim removed 7 bases at V and 0 bases at J, leaving 7 bases unmatched. This CDR3 comprises 14 residues. The germline gives CDR1 GTSNPN, CDR2 SVGIG (reference sequence). The CDR3 DNA follows: TGTGCCTCGGGGTCGGGGGGTAGCACAGATACGCAGTATTTT. Its translation: CASGSGGSTDTQYF.

The chain carries TRBV5-1 and TRBJ2-7; 11 nucleotides align to TRBD2. The CDR3 length is 18 residues. The trim removed 4 bases at V and 3 bases at J, leaving 15 bases unmatched. CDR1 is SGHRS and CDR2 is YFSETQ in the germline V gene. For the CDR3, the DNA is TGCGCCAGCAGCCCGGTTGGGGATAGCGGGGGGGCCTACTACGAGCAGTACTTC. Its translation: CASSPVGDSGGAYYEQYF.

This chain links TRBV29-1 with TRBJ1-4, with 9 bases aligning to TRBD1. V was pared by 5 bases and J by 7 bases, with 5 bases of the junction left unmatched. Germline CDR1 is SQVTM and CDR2 is ANQGSEA. This CDR3 is built from 13 residues. CDR3 nucleotide sequence: TGCAGCGTTAAGGGACAGGGTGGTGAAAAACTGTTTTTT. It specifies CSVKGQGGEKLFF.

The chain is built from TRBV7-3 and TRBJ2-3; D not resolved. The CDR3 spans 13 residues. Trimming stripped 1 base from V and 6 bases from J, with 8 bases between. Germline CDR1 is SGHTA and CDR2 is FQGTGA. The CDR3 region has the DNA TGTGCCAGCAGCTTAAGTAGAGATGATACGCAGTATTTT. As protein: CASSLSRDDTQYF.

The gene calls are TRBV7-9 and TRBJ2-7; maybe TRBD1 (6 bases). V was pared by 1 base and J by 0 bases, with 13 bases between. Germline values: CDR1 SEHNR, CDR2 FQNEAQ (reference sequence). The CDR3 extends over 16 amino acids. The CDR3 region is CASSLGGGRSSYEQYF. The DNA of the CDR3 is TGTGCCAGCAGCTTAGGTGGGGGCAGGAGCTCCTACGAGCAGTACTTC. The whole variable domain, remainder taken from reference TRBV7-9 and TRBJ2-7, is DTGVSQNPRHKITKRGQNVTFRCDPISEHNRLYWYRQTLGQGPEFLTYFQNEAQLEKSRLLSDRFSAERPKGSFSTLEIQRTEQGDSAMYLCASSLGGGRSSYEQYFGPGTRLTVT.

The chain has TRBV4-2 and TRBJ2-7; perhaps TRBD2 as D (5 bases). Germline values: CDR1 LGHNA, CDR2 YNFKEQ. CDR3 size: 14 residues. V was pared by 0 bases and J by 1 base, with 7 bases between. CDR3 protein: CASSQDRRSYEQYF. The CDR3 DNA follows: TGTGCCAGCAGCCAAGATAGGAGGTCCTACGAGCAGTACTTC.

CDR3 protein: CASSLTWGGDGNQPQHF. CDR3 in DNA: TGTGCCAGCAGCTTAACTTGGGGAGGGGATGGCAATCAGCCCCAGCATTTT. The rearrangement uses TRBV7-2 and TRBJ1-5; a weak D match, TRBD1 (5 bases). The CDR3 extends over 17 amino acids. Trimming took 2 bases from V and 2 from J, leaving 16 bases between them. The germline CDR1 and CDR2 sequences are SGHTA and FQGNSA.

The chain is built from TRBV10-3 and TRBJ2-6, with a possible D match to TRBD1 (6 bases). Looked up from germline, CDR1 is ENHRY and CDR2 is SYGVKD. V dropped 3 bases and J dropped 4 bases, with 16 bases sitting between them. CDR3 length equals 17 residues. The CDR3 protein is CAISDQKTGSGANVLTF. The CDR3 DNA follows: TGTGCCATCAGTGACCAAAAGACAGGATCCGGGGCCAACGTCCTGACTTTC.

The chain couples TRBV2 to TRBJ2-3; TRBD2 is a possible D gene (5 bases). Looked up from germline, CDR1 is SNHLY and CDR2 is FYNNEI. Trimming left V 6 bases short and J 2 bases short, with 12 bases between. The CDR3 is made up of 14 amino acids. The CDR3: CASRSSVNTDTQYF. The CDR3, as DNA: TGTGCCAGCAGGAGTAGCGTAAACACAGATACGCAGTATTTT.

V is TRBV6-5 and J is TRBJ1-5; D is perhaps TRBD1 (6 bases). V lost 6 bases and J 1 base, leaving 13 bases between the germline ends. The length of the CDR3 is 15 residues. CDR1 is MNHEY, CDR2 SVGAGI, per germline. The CDR3 here is CASSLTGTSNQPQHF. The CDR3 DNA reads TGTGCCAGCAGCTTAACAGGGACGAGCAATCAGCCCCAGCATTTT.

The rearrangement uses TRBV5-4 and TRBJ2-2, with 7 bases that match TRBD1. Germline-derived CDR1 and CDR2 are SGHNT and YYREEE (reference sequence). This CDR3 has 13 residues. V trimming: 7 bases; J trimming: 6 bases; junction bases outside the gene matches: 6. This CDR3 reads CASRYQGAGELFF. CDR3 in DNA: TGTGCCAGCCGCTATCAGGGGGCCGGGGAGCTGTTTTTT.